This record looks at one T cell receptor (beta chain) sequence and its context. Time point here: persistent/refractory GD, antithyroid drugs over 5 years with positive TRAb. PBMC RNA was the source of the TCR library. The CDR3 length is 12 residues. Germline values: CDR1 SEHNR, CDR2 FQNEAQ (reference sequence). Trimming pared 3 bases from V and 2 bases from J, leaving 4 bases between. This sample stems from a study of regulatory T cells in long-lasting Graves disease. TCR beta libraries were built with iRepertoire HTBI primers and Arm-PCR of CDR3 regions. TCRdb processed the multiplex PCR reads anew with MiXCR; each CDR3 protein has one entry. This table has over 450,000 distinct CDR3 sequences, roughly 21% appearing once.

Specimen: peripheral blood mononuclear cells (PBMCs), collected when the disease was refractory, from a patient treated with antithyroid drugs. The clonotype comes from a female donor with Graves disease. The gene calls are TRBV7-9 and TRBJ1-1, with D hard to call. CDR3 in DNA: TGTGCCAGCAGCTTTATTAACACTGAAGCTTTCTTT. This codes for CASSFINTEAFF. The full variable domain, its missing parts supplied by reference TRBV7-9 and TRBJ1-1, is DTGVSQNPRHKITKRGQNVTFRCDPISEHNRLYWYRQTLGQGPEFLTYFQNEAQLEKSRLLSDRFSAERPKGSFSTLEIQRTEQGDSAMYLCASSFINTEAFFGQGTRLTVV.